The sequence of this T cell receptor beta chain was determined in a study of control samples from healthy donors and cancer patients (TCRdb year 2020). V is clipped by 0 bases and J by 4 bases, and the sequence between their germline boundaries is 15 bases long. The CDR3 spans 16 residues, from the cysteine through the phenylalanine. The read is trimmed to its CDR3 DNA, 48 bases read in frame from base 1. In the germline V gene (reference sequence), CDR1 corresponds to LGHDT and CDR2 to YNNKEL. Libraries were prepared through the immunoSEQ multiplex PCR assay. The table was pulled from immuneACCESS by TCRdb, which kept in-frame rearrangements only. Such tables lose some clones; where checked, under half of the loss comes from unresolved V genes, and the rest has no known cause. Across this sample there are 60,000 to 65,000 clones, with 65% to 90% seen only once. The ten largest clones capture roughly 6% of the sample.

A note on this clone: There is no known antigen for this receptor. Base-call qualities are not available, and no considerably larger clone is one nucleotide away.

This sequence originates from a man aged 35 to 55 in good health. The chain employs TRBV3-1 (or the pseudogene TRBV3-2) and TRBJ1-2, with TRBD1 tentatively as D gene (5 bases match). Sequencing was carried out using blood. The DNA sequence is given as TGTGCCAGCAGCCAAGATCAGGGCCGTCAGGGCTATGGCTACACCTTC. This encodes CASSQDQGRQGYGYTF.